This record concerns one T cell receptor (beta chain) sequence. This specimen comes from a study of blood T cell repertoires in COVID-19. The overall study: COVID-19 samples collected from the United States, Italy and Spain covered acute and convalescent phases.

Seattle researchers signed up patients amid active infection and tracked them longitudinally. In the source study's methods: By means of reference gene primer amplification, nucleated cell counts were estimated. Repertoires were generated with immunoSEQ multiplex PCR, while TCRdb's copy carries only in-frame clones and drops some. The D gene and trimming were derived from the DNA, and the V and J assignments and clone size from that table. The sample includes hundreds of thousands of clones, 88% seen only once; the top ten take around 6.6%. Material: peripheral blood. This TCR was recovered from an older woman with COVID-19, enrolled during active disease.

CDR3 DNA: TGTGCCAGCAGCACCATCTACCCCCAGCATTTT. It yields the protein CASSTIYPQHF. V is TRBV28 and J is TRBJ1-5; D gene uncertain. Trimming shortened V by 6 bases and J by 10 bases, and 10 bases separated the two germline ends. Germline assignment: CDR1 MDHEN and CDR2 SYDVKM. The CDR3 spans 11 residues.